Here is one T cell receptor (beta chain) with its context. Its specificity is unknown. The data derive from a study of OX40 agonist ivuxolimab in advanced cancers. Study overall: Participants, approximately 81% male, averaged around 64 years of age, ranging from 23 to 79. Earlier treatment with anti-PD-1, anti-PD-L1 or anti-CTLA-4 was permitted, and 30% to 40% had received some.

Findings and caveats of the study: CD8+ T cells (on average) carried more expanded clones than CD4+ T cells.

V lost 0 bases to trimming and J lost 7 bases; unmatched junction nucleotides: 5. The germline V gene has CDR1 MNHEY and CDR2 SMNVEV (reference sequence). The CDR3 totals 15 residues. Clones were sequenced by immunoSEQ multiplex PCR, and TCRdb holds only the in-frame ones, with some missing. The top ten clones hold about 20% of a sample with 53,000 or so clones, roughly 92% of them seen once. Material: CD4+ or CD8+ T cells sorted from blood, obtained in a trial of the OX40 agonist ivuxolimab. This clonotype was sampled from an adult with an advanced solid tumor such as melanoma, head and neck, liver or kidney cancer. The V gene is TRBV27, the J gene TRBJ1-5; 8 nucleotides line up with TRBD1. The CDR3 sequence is CASSLSGQGYQPQHF. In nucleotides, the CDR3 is TGTGCCAGCAGTTTATCCGGACAGGGTTACCAGCCCCAGCATTTT.